This T cell receptor (beta chain) was sequenced for a study of PD-1 blockade in classical Hodgkin lymphoma. Germline V gives CDR1 SGHKS, CDR2 YYEKEE (reference sequence). V lost 0 bases and J 7 bases, leaving 17 bases between the germline ends. The CDR3 length is 16 residues. Assay used: immunoSEQ multiplex PCR; TCRdb lists only in-frame clones, some missing. The table shows roughly 70,000 clones, with roughly 93% occurring only once. To note about this clone: Its specificity is not known.

The time point was: newly diagnosed, previously untreated cHL patient sample. Comparison relied on PBMCs that came from newly diagnosed, untreated classical Hodgkin lymphoma. Findings of the study overall: Newly diagnosed patients were said to have less baseline TCR diversity than healthy donors did. Sources of repertoire differences remain undefined, possibly disease activity or prior therapy.

The source of this sequence is a human donor with classical Hodgkin lymphoma. Material: peripheral blood mononuclear cells (PBMCs). This chain uses TRBV5-5 with TRBJ1-5; D unresolved. This CDR3 is CASSLVHRGIDQPQHF. CDR3 coding DNA: TGTGCCAGCAGCTTGGTGCACCGTGGGATAGACCAGCCCCAGCATTTT.